This passage covers 20 T cell receptor beta chains from one sample sequenced in a study of human T cells and chemical hapten exposure. Described time point: patch test 1, 2 weeks after DPC sensitization. As for treatment: therapeutic diphenylcyclopropenone sensitization with weekly scalp DPC. Sequencing started from total RNA isolated from unfractionated whole blood. MiXCR, applied by TCRdb to the RACE reads, yields one record per CDR3 protein. The sample has tens of thousands of distinct CDR3 sequences, 6% to 7% seen once; the top ten hold roughly 9.1%. Sequenced here: whole blood, sampled in connection with sensitization to the hapten diphenylcyclopropenone (DPC). The origin of the receptors is a woman aged 25 to 39 with alopecia areata. Some clones in this sample may be carry-over from other donors' samples.

This clonotype appeared a few times. This chain connects TRBV20-1 to TRBJ1-5, with a possible D match to TRBD1 (6 bases). The germline V and J ends were trimmed by 3 bases and 3 bases, with 18 bases remaining between them. The CDR3 has 16 amino acids. The V gene's germline CDR1 is DFQATT and CDR2 SNEGSKA (reference sequence). Written as DNA, the CDR3 is TGCAGTGCTAGGACAGGAAAGGTTGATCCCAATCAGCCCCAGCATTTT. This sequence encodes CSARTGKVDPNQPQHF.

The rearrangement joins TRBV11-2 to TRBJ1-1; 7 nucleotides agree with TRBD1. The germline V gene has CDR1 SGHAT and CDR2 FQNNGV. CDR3 length: 15 residues. Trimming cost V 5 bases and J 5 bases; bases outside gene matches: 11. CDR3: CASSPDREKWTEAFF. Written as DNA, the CDR3 is TGTGCCAGCAGCCCCGACAGGGAGAAATGGACTGAAGCTTTCTTT.

The chain carries TRBV2 and TRBJ2-1, with 10 nucleotides matching TRBD1. The CDR3 contains 13 residues. Per germline, CDR1 SNHLY and CDR2 FYNNEI. V trimming: 10 bases; J trimming: 3 bases; junction bases outside the gene matches: 3. The CDR3 nucleotides are TGTGCCAACCGGGACAGGGGCTACAATGAGCAGTTCTTC. Encoded protein: CANRDRGYNEQFF.

J is TRBJ1-2 and V is TRBV29-1, with TRBD1 matching over 7 bases. CDR3 length equals 15 residues. CDR1 is SQVTM and CDR2 is ANQGSEA in the germline V gene. Losses at the gene ends were 3 bases for V and 7 bases for J; bases not matched to a gene: 14. CDR3: CSVDIITGEEAGYTF. The CDR3 nucleotides read TGCAGCGTTGATATTATTACAGGGGAAGAGGCTGGCTACACCTTC.

There are a few counts of this clonotype. This chain links TRBV21-1 with TRBJ2-7. TRBV21-1 is deemed a pseudogene. There are 14 residues in the CDR3. CDR3 in amino acids: CASSKVYRSYEQYF. Here the CDR3 DNA reads TGTGCCAGCAGCAAAGTGTATCGGTCCTACGAGCAGTACTTC.

The chain links TRBV28 to TRBJ2-7; no clear D. V was cut by 6 bases and J by 4 bases, with 10 bases left in between. The CDR3 runs 12 residues. In germline, CDR1 is MDHEN, CDR2 SYDVKM. The CDR3 nucleotides are TGTGCCAGCAGAGGAACCCTTTACGAGCAGTACTTC. Amino acids: CASRGTLYEQYF.

This clonotype was observed at least ten times. A junction boundary mismatches the germline segment, possibly from a read error. The V call is TRBV6-2 or TRBV6-3, the J call TRBJ2-7; D not resolved. This CDR3 has 13 amino acids. Per germline, CDR1 MNHEY and CDR2 SVGEGT. In DNA, the CDR3 is TGTGCCAGCAGTAACTCAGACGCCTACGAGCAGTACTTC. Its protein product is CASSNSDAYEQYF.

The sample holds many counts of this clonotype. J is TRBJ1-5 and V is TRBV7-2; D uncertain. Trimming pared 1 base from V and 5 bases from J, leaving 3 bases between. Germline CDR1 is SGHTA and CDR2 is FQGNSA. The CDR3 is made up of 12 amino acids. The DNA of the CDR3 is TGTGCCAGCAGCTTAGGGGATCAGCCCCAGCATTTT. Translating it yields CASSLGDQPQHF.

This clonotype was picked up many times. The V gene is TRBV10-3, the J gene TRBJ2-5; D assignment may be TRBD1 or TRBD2 (6 bases each). Trimming removed 6 bases at V and 7 bases at J, with 18 bases between. The CDR3 contains 14 residues. Germline CDR1 is ENHRY and CDR2 is SYGVKD. The CDR3 protein is CAIRGGSSDGTQYF. CDR3 DNA: TGTGCCATCAGGGGGGGCTCTAGCGACGGGACCCAGTACTTC.

The chain couples TRBV4-1 to TRBJ1-1; 10 bases align to TRBD1. The CDR3 has 16 residues. V lost 0 bases to trimming and J lost 4 bases; unmatched junction nucleotides: 5. Germline-derived CDR1 and CDR2 are MGHRA and YSYEKL. CDR3 bases: TGCGCCAGCAGCCAAGATAAAGGACAGGGGGGCACTGAAGCTTTCTTT. Translated: CASSQDKGQGGTEAFF.

In this sample, this clonotype turned up many times. The genes are TRBV20-1 and TRBJ2-3, with a possible D match to TRBD2 (5 bases). CDR3 length equals 14 residues. Looked up from germline, CDR1 is DFQATT and CDR2 is SNEGSKA (reference sequence). The V gene lost 1 base and the J gene lost 7 bases, with 15 bases spanning the gap. The DNA for the CDR3 is TGCAGTGCTAGAGTGGCCAGCGGACGTAATACGCAGTATTTT. Protein: CSARVASGRNTQYF.

This chain links TRBV18 with TRBJ2-3, with unresolved D. The CDR3 sequence is 12 residues long. Germline CDR1 and CDR2: KGHSH and LQKENI. V shed 3 bases and J shed 2 bases, with 3 bases lying between them. The CDR3 coding sequence is TGTGCCAGCTCACCGAACACAGATACGCAGTATTTT. Its protein product is CASSPNTDTQYF.

In its sample, this clonotype was seen many times. The rearrangement uses TRBV2 and TRBJ2-7; D possibly matches TRBD1 or TRBD2 (6 bases each). V was clipped by 7 bases and J by 3 bases, with 13 bases between them. This CDR3 is 13 amino acids long. CDR1 SNHLY and CDR2 FYNNEI come from the germline V gene. CDR3 loop: CASNRGRNYEQYF. Here the CDR3 DNA reads TGTGCCAGCAACCGGGGGCGCAACTACGAGCAGTACTTC. The full variable domain, completed using reference TRBV2 and TRBJ2-7, is EPEVTQTPSHQVTQMGQEVILRCVPISNHLYFYWYRQILGQKVEFLVSFYNNEISEKSEIFDDQFSVERPDGSNFTLKIRSTKLEDSAMYFCASNRGRNYEQYFGPGTRLTVT.

The J gene is TRBJ2-7, the V gene TRBV7-8, with D unclear. Germline-derived CDR1 and CDR2 are SGHVS and FQNEAQ. Trimming took 2 bases from V and 0 from J, leaving 8 bases between them. CDR3 size: 14 residues. The CDR3 reads CASSLQESSYEQYF. DNA of the CDR3: TGTGCCAGCAGCTTACAGGAAAGCTCCTACGAGCAGTACTTC.

This clonotype was counted between two and nine times. The chain employs TRBV6-5 and TRBJ1-5; no clear D. Germline V gene data show CDR1 as MNHEY and CDR2 as SVGAGI. The length of the CDR3 is 14 residues. V shed 2 bases and J shed 11 bases, with 16 bases lying between them. The CDR3 DNA is TGTGCCAGCAGTTACGAGGCGGACCTTCGAACCCAGCATTTT. This sequence encodes CASSYEADLRTQHF.

This clonotype appeared many times. V gene TRBV7-3 combines with J gene TRBJ2-1; TRBD2 agrees at 7 bases. The V and J ends lost 5 bases and 9 bases, in that order; junction bases with no gene match: 1. The CDR3 covers 11 residues. Germline CDR1 is SGHTA and CDR2 is FQGTGA. The CDR3 sequence is CASSPGGEQFF. CDR3 sequence (DNA): TGTGCCAGCAGCCCGGGGGGTGAGCAGTTCTTC.

This clonotype was observed a handful of times. The chain couples TRBV27 to TRBJ1-5; possibly TRBD1 for D (6 bases). CDR1 and CDR2 from the germline V gene are MNHEY and SMNVEV (reference sequence). The CDR3 has 14 residues. V was cut by 0 bases and J by 6 bases, with 9 bases left in between. CDR3 sequence reads: CASSLSGGTQPQHF. The CDR3 DNA reads as TGTGCCAGCAGTTTATCAGGGGGGACTCAGCCCCAGCATTTT.

The J gene is TRBJ1-2, the V gene TRBV9; 7 nucleotides match TRBD1. This CDR3 spans 13 amino acids. CDR1 is SGDLS, CDR2 YYNGEE, per germline. J gave up 7 bases and V 3 bases, and 6 bases lay outside the gene matches. CDR3 DNA: TGTGCCAGCAGCGGAACAGGGGTTTCTGGCTACACCTTC. This encodes CASSGTGVSGYTF.

This clonotype was observed a handful of times. V is TRBV6-2 or TRBV6-3 and J is TRBJ2-1; 7 nucleotides line up with TRBD2. This CDR3 spans 16 amino acids. Germline V gives CDR1 MNHEY, CDR2 SVGEGT. V was clipped by 0 bases and J by 3 bases; unmatched bases: 5. CDR3 DNA sequence: TGTGCCAGCAGTTACTCGTTCCAGCGGGGCTACAATGAGCAGTTCTTC. The encoded protein is CASSYSFQRGYNEQFF.

At least ten counts were recorded for this clonotype. The V gene is TRBV7-8, the J gene TRBJ1-1; D remains ambiguous. The CDR3 runs 15 residues. Looked up from germline, CDR1 is SGHVS and CDR2 is FQNEAQ. V gave up 3 bases and J gave up 1 base, with 12 bases separating them. Here the CDR3 reads CASSLFRGSNTEAFF. The CDR3 nucleotides read TGTGCCAGCAGCTTGTTTCGGGGATCGAACACTGAAGCTTTCTTT.